The TCR beta chain described here comes from a study of cytomegalovirus exposure and HLA in healthy donors. Looking at the study overall: The approximately 120 validation repertoires, a later analysis reported, used the same platform as the roughly 710 first-cohort repertoires.

General study points: Despite most TCR sequences being rare, some public TCRs occurred in many donors. Cytomegalovirus status was reportedly diagnosed by the classifier with high specificity and sensitivity.

Germline lookup yields CDR1 MNHEY and CDR2 SMNVEV (reference sequence). This CDR3 is built from 15 residues. Losses at the gene ends were 1 base for V and 6 bases for J; bases not matched to a gene: 5. This clone was recorded only once. No antigen is known for it. The donors were part of the validation cohort, which consisted of roughly 120 subjects and was separate from the first cohort of about 720 subjects. The repertoire was sequenced with immunoSEQ multiplex PCR; TCRdb's copy has only in-frame clones and lacks some. The sample lists approximately 190,000 clones, 75% to 90% occurring once. The chain recombines TRBV27 with TRBJ2-3; TRBD2 aligns across 9 bases. This clonotype was sampled from a man between 18 and 35 years old in good health and CMV-seropositive. The sample was PBMCs. The CDR3 reads CASSLWAGGKDTQYF. CDR3 nucleotide sequence: TGTGCCAGCAGTTTATGGGCGGGGGGGAAGGATACGCAGTATTTT.